One and the same sample provided the 6 T cell receptor beta chains below, sequenced in a study of human T cells and chemical hapten exposure (dated by TCRdb to about 2021). What the time point label conveys for this sample: healthy volunteer bleed at 2 weeks. Total RNA was isolated from unfractionated whole blood collected in Tempus Blood RNA tubes. Library preparation used RACE. TCRdb lists the instrument as NextSeq 500. Using fastp at Q25 and MiXCR, TCRdb reprocessed the public reads and kept productive beta chains. Each entry is one CDR3 protein sequence, shown with its most common DNA and genes. The sample data list around 130,000 distinct CDR3 sequences, and approximately 9.5% of these were observed just once. The leading ten clones occupy under 2% of the sample. The sample was whole blood. The receptors originated from a male donor in good health. Some clones in this sample may be carry-over from other donors' samples.

This clonotype came up a few times. The chain uses TRBV7-2 and TRBJ1-1, with 7 nucleotides matching TRBD1. From germline, CDR1 is SGHTA and CDR2 FQGNSA. Trimming cost V 6 bases and J 2 bases; bases outside gene matches: 12. The CDR3 is 16 residues long. The CDR3 spells CASRRAPGTANTEAFF. CDR3 sequence (DNA): TGTGCCAGCAGAAGAGCCCCCGGGACAGCTAACACTGAAGCTTTCTTT. Using reference TRBV7-2 and TRBJ1-1 for the parts outside the CDR3, the full variable domain is GAGVSQSPSNKVTEKGKDVELRCDPISGHTALYWYRQSLGQGLEFLIYFQGNSAPDKSGLPSDRFSAERTGGSVSTLTIQRTQQEDSAVYLCASRRAPGTANTEAFFGQGTRLTVV.

The table lists this clonotype with a few counts. V usage is TRBV10-2 and J usage is TRBJ2-1; TRBD2 might be the D (5 bases). V lost 8 bases, J lost 6 bases, and 17 bases lay in between. CDR1 and CDR2 from the germline V gene are WSHSY and SAAADI. This CDR3 is built from 14 residues. CDR3 bases: TGCGCCAGCCTGCGGGCAGCGTTTGGCAATGAGCAGTTCTTC. Translating gives CASLRAAFGNEQFF.

The chain links TRBV4-1 to TRBJ2-7; 10 bases map to TRBD2. The CDR3 is made up of 16 amino acids. V was clipped by 1 base and J by 0 bases; unmatched bases: 3. CDR1 is MGHRA, CDR2 YSYEKL, per germline. The CDR3: CASSQVLAGNSYEQYF. DNA for the CDR3: TGCGCCAGCAGCCAAGTACTAGCGGGGAACTCCTACGAGCAGTACTTC.

This clonotype was detected many times. The chain has TRBV27 and TRBJ2-3, with 7 bases that match TRBD2. CDR3 length: 13 amino acids. Germline CDR1 and CDR2: MNHEY and SMNVEV (reference sequence). The junction had 6 bases not matched to a gene; V was cut back by 9 bases and J by 3 bases. As DNA, the CDR3 is TGTGCCAGTTGGGACTACTCAACAGATACGCAGTATTTT. Protein product: CASWDYSTDTQYF.

About this clonotype itself: A much larger clone sits a single nucleotide away, making a read error possible. V usage is TRBV18 and J usage is TRBJ2-3; D uncertain. The V gene lost 3 bases and the J gene lost 2 bases, with 15 bases spanning the gap. This CDR3 is 16 amino acids long. Per the germline V gene, CDR1 is KGHSH and CDR2 is LQKENI. The CDR3 sequence: CASSPQDVFNTDTQYF. The CDR3 nucleotides are TGTGCCAGCTCACCGCAGGACGTATTTAACACAGATACGCAGTATTTT.

The chain has TRBV11-2 and TRBJ2-2, with D unclear. This CDR3 contains 11 residues. Germline assignment: CDR1 SGHAT and CDR2 FQNNGV. Trimming pared 5 bases from V and 8 bases from J, leaving 6 bases between. DNA for the CDR3: TGTGCCAGCAGCCCTTCAGGGGAGCTGTTTTTT. It specifies CASSPSGELFF.